Listed here are 18 T cell receptor beta chains from one sample, sequenced in a study of T-cell memory formation after mild COVID-19. TCRdb re-called the 5' RACE reads with MiXCR, one entry per CDR3 protein. Among under 300,000 distinct CDR3 sequences, about 16% were seen once, and the ten largest hold 20% to 25%. The sample comprised PBMCs or a T cell subset sorted from them (not recorded which). The receptors originated from a man aged 18 to 29 who had mild COVID-19 (a few samples of this study predate the infection). Cell type and time point are not known.

The gene calls are TRBV20-1 and TRBJ2-3; TRBD2 matches 8 bases. CDR3 length: 16 amino acids. CDR1 DFQATT and CDR2 SNEGSKA come from the germline V gene (reference sequence). V lost 2 bases, J lost 3 bases, and 10 bases stayed unmatched. Here the CDR3 reads CSARRDGGGRTDTQYF. As DNA, the CDR3 is TGCAGTGCTAGACGCGATGGGGGCGGGAGGACAGATACGCAGTATTTT.

This chain links TRBV5-1 with TRBJ1-1; D is uncertain. Germline V gene sequence: CDR1 SGHRS, CDR2 YFSETQ. CDR3 length: 12 residues. V lost 4 bases to trimming and J lost 7 bases, with 11 bases between them. The DNA of the CDR3 is TGCGCCAGCAGCCCGGTCGGGGTTGAAGCTTTCTTT. Amino acid sequence: CASSPVGVEAFF.

The CDR3 sequence is CASSQSGTVGVYGYTF. As DNA, the CDR3 is TGCGCCAGCAGCCAAAGTGGGACAGTGGGGGTCTATGGCTACACCTTC. The rearrangement links TRBV4-1 to TRBJ1-2, with TRBD1 matching over 7 bases. Trimming took 2 bases from V and 4 from J; bases not matched to a gene: 10. Germline lookup yields CDR1 MGHRA and CDR2 YSYEKL. The CDR3 spans 16 residues.

The gene calls are TRBV6-1 and TRBJ1-2; no firm D call. Deletions cut 2 bases from V and 7 bases from J, with 14 bases between. Germline CDR1 and CDR2: MNHNS and SASEGT. The CDR3 has 14 residues. The CDR3 bases are TGTGCCAGCAGTGAAAGTGGAGGGCCGGGTGGCTACACCTTC. Its translation is CASSESGGPGGYTF.

This clonotype has more than one count but fewer than ten. The chain uses TRBV12-3 or TRBV12-4 and TRBJ1-2; TRBD1 aligns across 8 bases. The CDR3 spans 13 residues. The J segment lost 8 bases and the V segment lost 3 bases, leaving 5 bases of the junction unmatched. CDR3 bases: TGTGCCAGCAGTTTTCAGGGGGCTGGAGGCTACACCTTC. It codes for CASSFQGAGGYTF.

V usage is TRBV20-1 and J usage is TRBJ2-1, with 11 bases that match TRBD2. Trimming removed 3 bases from V and 9 bases from J; junction bases left unmatched: 4. CDR3 size: 13 residues. The V gene's germline CDR1 is DFQATT and CDR2 SNEGSKA (reference sequence). The CDR3 reads CSARSSGGLEQFF. The CDR3 DNA reads as TGCAGTGCTAGGTCTAGCGGGGGGCTTGAGCAGTTCTTC.

This clonotype has only a few counts. The J gene is TRBJ2-2, the V gene TRBV10-3; TRBD2 agrees at 10 bases. Germline V CDR1 and CDR2: ENHRY, SYGVKD. The CDR3 covers 16 residues. The V and J ends lost 2 bases and 0 bases, in that order; junction bases with no gene match: 0. The CDR3 bases are TGTGCCATCAGTGAGACTAGCGGGGCGAACACCGGGGAGCTGTTTTTT. This gives the protein CAISETSGANTGELFF.

V and J are TRBV10-3 and TRBJ2-3; 14 bases match TRBD2. Per germline, CDR1 ENHRY and CDR2 SYGVKD. The CDR3 spans 18 residues. Trimming cost V 6 bases and J 0 bases; bases outside gene matches: 8. The CDR3 is CAIRKTSGGGLSTDTQYF. The CDR3 DNA reads as TGTGCCATCAGAAAGACTAGCGGGGGGGGCCTTAGCACAGATACGCAGTATTTT.

This clonotype has only one observation. This chain joins TRBV7-2 and TRBJ1-1; D unclear. V was cut by 0 bases and J by 1 base, with 6 bases left in between. Germline CDR1 and CDR2: SGHTA and FQGNSA. The length of the CDR3 is 14 residues. The CDR3 nucleotides are TGTGCCAGCAGCTTAGCCACAGCGAACACTGAAGCTTTCTTT. Translation gives CASSLATANTEAFF.

This clonotype has only a few counts. The junction differs from germline at one of its ends, possibly a read error. V gene TRBV7-8 combines with J gene TRBJ2-3, with D perhaps matching TRBD2 (6 bases). Germline V gene data show CDR1 as SGHVS and CDR2 as FQNEAQ. The CDR3 extends over 16 amino acids. CDR3 bases: TGCGCCAGCAGCTTGGTCGGGGGAGGCGGCACAGATACGCAGTATTTT. This codes for CASSLVGGGGTDTQYF.

J is TRBJ1-6 and V is TRBV20-1, with 9 nucleotides matching TRBD1. The germline gives CDR1 DFQATT, CDR2 SNEGSKA (reference sequence). V dropped 5 bases and J dropped 10; count of bases not matched to a gene: 6. The CDR3 extends over 13 amino acids. The CDR3 bases are TGCAGTGCTCTAGGGACAGGGACCTCACCCCTCCACTTT. Translating it yields CSALGTGTSPLHF.

CDR3 coding DNA: TGTGCCAGCTCACCGCCCGGGTCGAACACTGAAGCTTTCTTT. Residues: CASSPPGSNTEAFF. The chain uses TRBV18 and TRBJ1-1; D is uncertain. The CDR3 totals 14 residues. The V and J ends lost 3 bases and 1 base respectively, with 9 bases between them. Germline CDR1 KGHSH, CDR2 LQKENI.

The chain joins TRBV7-9 to TRBJ2-7; a possible D gene is TRBD2 (5 bases). Trimming cost V 4 bases and J 5 bases, with 12 bases left between them. The CDR3 loop spans 13 amino acids. In germline, CDR1 is SEHNR, CDR2 FQNEAQ (reference sequence). CDR3 sequence reads: CASSSPGSDEQYV. The CDR3 DNA is TGTGCCAGCAGCTCCCCGGGGTCCGACGAGCAGTACGTC.

This clonotype was recorded a few times. This chain connects TRBV7-3 to TRBJ2-1, with TRBD1 matching 8 bases. CDR1 SGHTA and CDR2 FQGTGA come from the germline V gene. After removal of 5 bases from V and 3 bases from J, the junction contained 9 bases not matched to a gene. This CDR3 has 16 amino acids. CDR3 protein: CASSPTGTGYYNEQFF. In DNA form, the CDR3 reads TGTGCCAGCAGCCCCACCGGGACAGGCTACTACAATGAGCAGTTCTTC.

The chain couples TRBV7-2 to TRBJ1-5; possible D gene TRBD1, 5 bases. CDR3 length: 15 residues. Trimming took 5 bases from V and 1 from J, leaving 12 bases between them. Germline-derived CDR1 and CDR2 are SGHTA and FQGNSA. In nucleotides, the CDR3 is TGTGCCAGCAGCCCCGGGGACCTAAGCAATCAGCCCCAGCATTTT. It encodes CASSPGDLSNQPQHF.

This clonotype was found once. This rearrangement joins TRBV14 to TRBJ2-3; tentative D call: TRBD1 (5 bases). Germline V lookup: CDR1 SGHDN, CDR2 FVKESK. Trimming shortened V by 0 bases and J by 0 bases, and 10 bases separated the two germline ends. The CDR3 totals 16 residues. CDR3 DNA sequence: TGTGCCAGCAGCCAAGAATGGGGCCCTAGCACAGATACGCAGTATTTT. Protein: CASSQEWGPSTDTQYF.

This clonotype was found many times. The V and J genes are TRBV7-9 and TRBJ2-1; D is unresolved. Germline assignment: CDR1 SEHNR and CDR2 FQNEAQ (reference sequence). CDR3 length equals 13 residues. Trimming left V 5 bases short and J 5 bases short, with 10 bases between. CDR3 sequence (DNA): TGTGCCAGCAGCATATTCGACAACAATGAGCAGTTCTTC. It encodes CASSIFDNNEQFF. Drawing the rest from reference TRBV7-9 and TRBJ2-1, the complete variable domain is DTGVSQNPRHKITKRGQNVTFRCDPISEHNRLYWYRQTLGQGPEFLTYFQNEAQLEKSRLLSDRFSAERPKGSFSTLEIQRTEQGDSAMYLCASSIFDNNEQFFGPGTRLTVL.

CDR3 residues: CSASGGNQETQYF. DNA for the CDR3: TGCAGTGCTAGCGGGGGGAACCAAGAGACCCAGTACTTC. This sequence joins TRBV20-1 and TRBJ2-5; TRBD2 agrees at 7 bases. J gave up 0 bases and V 3 bases, and 1 base lay outside the gene matches. Per germline, CDR1 DFQATT and CDR2 SNEGSKA (reference sequence). The CDR3 is 13 residues long.